This TCR beta chain was found in a study of CD8+ T cells in alopecia areata. General observations from the study: In lesional scalp, particularly from alopecia totalis/universalis, clonality was higher than in normal scalp. Mice showed clearer TCR sharing than patients did, a gap that was possibly HLA-related.

This CDR3 contains 17 residues. In germline, CDR1 is SGHDT, CDR2 YYEEEE. V lost 2 bases and J 0 bases, leaving 16 bases between the germline ends. Peripheral blood, together with lesional scalp punch biopsies, was collected from alopecia areata patients. It was cDNA, reverse transcribed from extracted RNA, that served as the sequencing template. TCRdb keeps only in-frame clones here, not all; method: immunoSEQ multiplex PCR. The sample lists some 120,000 clones; roughly 50% were seen once. Remarks on this clone: Antigen unknown.

The J gene is TRBJ2-3, the V gene TRBV5-6, with D possibly called TRBD1 or TRBD2 (5 bases each). This clonotype originated in a human donor with alopecia areata. Material: NKG2D-low CD8+ T cells sorted from blood. In DNA form, the CDR3 reads TGTGCCAGCAGCTTTGGGACCCACCCCCTTAGCACAGATACGCAGTATTTT. Encoded protein: CASSFGTHPLSTDTQYF.